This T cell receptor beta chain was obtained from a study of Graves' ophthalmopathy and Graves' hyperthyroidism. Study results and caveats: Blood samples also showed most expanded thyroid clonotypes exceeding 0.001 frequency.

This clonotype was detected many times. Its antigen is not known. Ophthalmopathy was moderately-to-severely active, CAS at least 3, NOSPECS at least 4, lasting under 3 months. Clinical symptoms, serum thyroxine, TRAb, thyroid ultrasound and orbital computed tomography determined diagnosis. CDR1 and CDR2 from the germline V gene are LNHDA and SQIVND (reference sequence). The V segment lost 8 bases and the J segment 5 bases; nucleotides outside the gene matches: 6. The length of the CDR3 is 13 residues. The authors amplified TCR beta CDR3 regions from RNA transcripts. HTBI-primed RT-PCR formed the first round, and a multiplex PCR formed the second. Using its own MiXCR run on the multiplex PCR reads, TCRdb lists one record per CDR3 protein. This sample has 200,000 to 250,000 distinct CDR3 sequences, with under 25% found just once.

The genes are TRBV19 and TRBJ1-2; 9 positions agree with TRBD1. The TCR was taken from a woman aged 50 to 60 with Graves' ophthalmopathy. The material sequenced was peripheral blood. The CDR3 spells CASAYDRGYGYTF. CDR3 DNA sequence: TGTGCCAGTGCTTACGACAGGGGGTATGGCTACACCTTC.